This entry lists 9 T cell receptor beta chains sequenced from one sample in a study of T cell clones after liver transplantation. Clones were read by immunoSEQ multiplex PCR, and TCRdb kept only the in-frame ones, dropping some. Of tens of thousands of clones in the sample, about nine tenths are singletons; the top ten hold roughly 3%. The sequencing used CD4+ T cells from blood, collected before liver transplant. Receptors originate from a human donor who received a liver transplant.

The chain uses TRBV19 and TRBJ2-3, with 10 bases identical to TRBD2. V lost 8 bases and J lost 4; bases outside the gene matches: 9. Germline assignment: CDR1 LNHDA and CDR2 SQIVND (reference sequence). There are 15 residues in the CDR3. The CDR3 loop is CASQAGGLFSDTQYF. For the CDR3, the DNA is TGTGCCAGTCAAGCGGGAGGGCTTTTCTCAGATACGCAGTATTTT.

The rearrangement uses TRBV7-9 and TRBJ2-5; D ambiguous. V was cut by 7 bases and J by 5 bases, with 11 bases left in between. The CDR3 consists of 12 residues. Germline CDR1 is SEHNR and CDR2 is FQNEAQ (reference sequence). The CDR3 region is CASTSRAETQYF. In nucleotides, the CDR3 is TGTGCCAGCACCTCCCGGGCGGAGACCCAGTACTTC.

The chain combines TRBV5-1 with TRBJ2-1; perhaps TRBD1 as D (6 bases). The germline gives CDR1 SGHRS, CDR2 YFSETQ. CDR3 size: 15 residues. V was pared by 4 bases and J by 0 bases, with 11 bases between. DNA of the CDR3: TGCGCCAGCAGCCAGGGGATGAGCTCCTACAATGAGCAGTTCTTC. Translated: CASSQGMSSYNEQFF. Looking up the rest from reference TRBV5-1 and TRBJ2-1 gives the full variable domain: KAGVTQTPRYLIKTRGQQVTLSCSPISGHRSVSWYQQTPGQGLQFLFEYFSETQRNKGNFPGRFSGRQFSNSRSEMNVSTLELGDSALYLCASSQGMSSYNEQFFGPGTRLTVL.

This rearrangement joins TRBV7-2 to TRBJ2-1; D is ambiguous. The CDR3 extends over 13 amino acids. The germline V and J ends were trimmed by 1 base and 9 bases, with 10 bases remaining between them. Germline-derived CDR1 and CDR2 are SGHTA and FQGNSA. The CDR3 sequence: CASSLVRAGEQFF. CDR3 bases: TGTGCCAGCAGCTTAGTTAGGGCCGGTGAGCAGTTCTTC.

Note on this clone: Other DNA sequences within the sample encode an identical CDR3. The chain is built from TRBV5-1 and TRBJ2-5; 7 bases line up with TRBD1. CDR3 size: 14 residues. The V gene end was trimmed by 0 bases and the J gene end by 5 bases; junction bases not matched to a gene: 4. Germline loops: CDR1 SGHRS, CDR2 YFSETQ. This CDR3 reads CASSLGQGGETQYF. The CDR3 DNA reads TGCGCCAGCAGCTTGGGACAGGGCGGTGAGACCCAGTACTTC.

The chain is built from TRBV5-4 and TRBJ2-3; D remains unclear. Between the trimmed V and J ends, which lost 3 bases and 1 base, there was a span of 6 bases. Looked up from germline, CDR1 is SGHNT and CDR2 is YYREEE (reference sequence). The CDR3 has 13 residues. The CDR3 loop reads CASSYSGTDTQYF. CDR3 in DNA: TGTGCCAGCAGCTACTCAGGCACAGATACGCAGTATTTT.

The V and J genes are TRBV5-6 and TRBJ1-3; D might be TRBD1 (5 bases). Germline CDR1 is SGHDT and CDR2 is YYEEEE. The CDR3 consists of 15 residues. Trimming removed 0 bases at V and 0 bases at J, with 7 bases between. In DNA, the CDR3 is TGTGCCAGCAGCTTGGTGGGACCCTCTGGAAACACCATATATTTT. Protein: CASSLVGPSGNTIYF.

This chain links TRBV7-3 with TRBJ2-3; D is uncertain. V lost 5 bases and J lost 0, with 9 bases in between. Per germline, CDR1 SGHTA and CDR2 FQGTGA. The CDR3 is made up of 14 amino acids. The CDR3 nucleotides read TGTGCCAGCAGCCTCAGTACTAGCACAGATACGCAGTATTTT. Translation gives CASSLSTSTDTQYF. Drawing the rest from reference TRBV7-3 and TRBJ2-3, the complete variable domain is GAGVSQTPSNKVTEKGKYVELRCDPISGHTALYWYRQSLGQGPEFLIYFQGTGAADDSGLPNDRFFAVRPEGSVSTLKIQRTERGDSAVYLCASSLSTSTDTQYFGPGTRLTVL.

This clone was seen once. CDR3 sequence (DNA): TGTGCCAGCAGTGGACGGATCACCTACAATGAGCAGTTCTTC. Translated: CASSGRITYNEQFF. The chain has TRBV27 and TRBJ2-1; no clear D. The CDR3 loop spans 14 amino acids. V lost 5 bases and J 2 bases, leaving 10 bases between the germline ends. From germline, CDR1 is MNHEY and CDR2 SMNVEV (reference sequence).